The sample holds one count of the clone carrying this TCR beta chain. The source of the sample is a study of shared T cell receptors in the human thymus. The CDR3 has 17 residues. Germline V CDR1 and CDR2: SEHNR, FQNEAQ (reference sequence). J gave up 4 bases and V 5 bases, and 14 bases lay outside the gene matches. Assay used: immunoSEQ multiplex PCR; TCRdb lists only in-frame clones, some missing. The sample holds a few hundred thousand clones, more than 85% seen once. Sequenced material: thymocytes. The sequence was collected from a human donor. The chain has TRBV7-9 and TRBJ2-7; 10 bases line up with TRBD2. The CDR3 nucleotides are TGTGCCAGCAGCACCGACCGACTAGCGGGTTTGGCTTACGAGCAGTACTTC. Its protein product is CASSTDRLAGLAYEQYF.